One sample yielded the 2 T cell receptor beta chains listed below, sequenced in a study of T cells in Graves' hyperthyroidism and ophthalmopathy. TCR beta CDR3 regions were amplified from RNA transcripts. RT-PCR in the first round (using the HTBI primer set) targeted the TCR CDR3. One entry per CDR3 protein, called by TCRdb with MiXCR from the multiplex PCR reads. The sample contains roughly 720,000 distinct CDR3 sequences, 15% to 20% of which appear only once. Sequenced material: blood. Receptor source: a man over 45 with Graves' hyperthyroidism.

Comments on this clonotype: Just one base apart from a much larger clone, this may be a read error. The DNA for the CDR3 is TGCAGTGTTAGACCCCCTAGCGGGAGTGTCTCCTACGAGCAGTACTTC. It encodes CSVRPPSGSVSYEQYF. The chain joins TRBV20-1 to TRBJ2-7, with 10 bases aligning to TRBD2. Germline V lookup: CDR1 DFQATT, CDR2 SNEGSKA (reference sequence). The CDR3 totals 16 residues.

This clonotype was counted a single time. The chain carries TRBV19 and TRBJ2-7, with D possibly called TRBD1 or TRBD2 (5 bases each). The ends were cut back, 3 bases at V and 1 base at J, with 16 bases in the middle. The CDR3 is 16 amino acids. CDR1 and CDR2 (germline): LNHDA, SQIVND (reference sequence). This CDR3 reads CASSIRGLPASYEQYF. In nucleotides, the CDR3 is TGTGCCAGTAGTATTCGGGGCTTACCCGCATCCTACGAGCAGTACTTC.